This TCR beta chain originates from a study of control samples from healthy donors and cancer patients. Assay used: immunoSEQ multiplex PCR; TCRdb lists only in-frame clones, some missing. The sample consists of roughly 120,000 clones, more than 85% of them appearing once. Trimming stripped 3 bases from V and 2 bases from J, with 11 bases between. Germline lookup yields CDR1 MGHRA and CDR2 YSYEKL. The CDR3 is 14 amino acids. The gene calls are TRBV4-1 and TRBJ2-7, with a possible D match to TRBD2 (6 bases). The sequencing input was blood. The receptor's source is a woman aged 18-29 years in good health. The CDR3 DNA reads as TGCGCCAGCAGCCATACGGGAGCGGCCTACGAGCAGTACTTC. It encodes CASSHTGAAYEQYF.